This TCR beta chain was retrieved from a study of beta chain features in type 1 diabetes. CDR3 length: 15 amino acids. Germline V gene sequence: CDR1 SGHRS, CDR2 YFSETQ. Deletions cut 0 bases from V and 0 bases from J, with 9 bases between. The isolated RNA, all of it, was reverse transcribed, so expressed TCRB transcripts were what got sequenced. Assay used: immunoSEQ multiplex PCR; TCRdb lists only in-frame clones, some missing. The sample has around 340,000 clones, 9.3% seen once; the top ten hold roughly 1%. On this clone: Its antigen is unidentified.

The single heparinised draw taken from each donor contained about 110 mL of blood on average. Study-wide results and caveats: Patients with Type 1 diabetes showed moderately but significantly shorter TCRB CDR3s in all four CD4+ subsets. Compared with healthy donors, patients appeared to share more similar naive, central memory and regulatory TCRB repertoires.

This TCR was recovered from a man aged 25 to 40 with type 1 diabetes. This chain uses TRBV5-1 with TRBJ1-1; no clear D gene. The specimen sequenced was central memory CD4+ T cells from blood. In DNA form, the CDR3 reads TGCGCCAGCAGCTTGGATAAGGGCATGAACACTGAAGCTTTCTTT. This sequence encodes CASSLDKGMNTEAFF.